These 8 T cell receptor beta chains came from one sample sequenced in a study of T cell repertoires in cytomegalovirus infection. In TCRdb, the reads were re-called with MiXCR into one record per CDR3 protein. The sample lists about 770,000 distinct CDR3 sequences, almost 30% seen once, with around 13% in the top ten. The antigens of these receptors remain unknown. Here the sequenced sample was cultured CD8+ T cells from PBMCs, taken from culture after CMV antigen stimulation. Receptors were obtained from a human donor in good health (CMV status not recorded). Some clones in this sample may be carry-over from other donors' samples.

The V and J genes are TRBV27 and TRBJ2-1, with D perhaps TRBD1 or TRBD2 (6 bases each). The germline CDR1 and CDR2 sequences are MNHEY and SMNVEV (reference sequence). This CDR3 has 11 amino acids. Deletions cut 10 bases from V and 6 bases from J, with 10 bases between. CDR3 protein: CAIWGANEQFF. The CDR3 coding sequence is TGTGCCATCTGGGGGGCCAATGAGCAGTTCTTC.

This clonotype came up a few times. V usage is TRBV27 and J usage is TRBJ1-1, with 8 bases identical to TRBD1. There are 14 residues in the CDR3. The J segment lost 6 bases and the V segment lost 6 bases, leaving 9 bases of the junction unmatched. Per the germline V gene, CDR1 is MNHEY and CDR2 is SMNVEV (reference sequence). CDR3 in DNA: TGTGCCAGCAGCCACCAGGGGGCGTGGGCTGAAGCTTTCTTT. Amino acid sequence: CASSHQGAWAEAFF.

This clonotype has a handful of counts. The chain is built from TRBV18 and TRBJ2-1, with 8 positions matching TRBD2. V shed 0 bases, J shed 8 bases, and the junction held 9 bases outside the gene matches. CDR1 KGHSH and CDR2 LQKENI come from the germline V gene. The CDR3 is 16 residues long. CDR3 protein: CASSPPRSLADDEQFF. The CDR3 nucleotides are TGTGCCAGCTCACCACCGCGATCACTAGCGGACGATGAGCAGTTCTTC. Filled out from reference TRBV18 and TRBJ2-1, the complete variable domain reads NAGVMQNPRHLVRRRGQEARLRCSPMKGHSHVYWYRQLPEEGLKFMVYLQKENIIDESGMPKERFSAEFPKEGPSILRIQQVVRGDSAAYFCASSPPRSLADDEQFFGPGTRLTVL.

This clonotype was detected only a few times. V and J are TRBV7-9 and TRBJ1-2; D may be TRBD1 (6 bases). V lost 11 bases, J lost 6 bases, and 19 bases lay in between. This CDR3 is 13 amino acids long. Germline V gives CDR1 SEHNR, CDR2 FQNEAQ (reference sequence). CDR3 nucleotide sequence: TGTGCCTCCCGGCTCGGGGGCGCGGATGGCTACACCTTC. Its protein product is CASRLGGADGYTF.

V and J are TRBV20-1 and TRBJ2-7, with D possibly TRBD1 on 6 matching bases. The CDR3 totals 13 residues. From germline, CDR1 is DFQATT and CDR2 SNEGSKA (reference sequence). V was cut by 5 bases and J by 4 bases, with 15 bases left in between. The CDR3 loop reads CSASTLGGYEQYF. In DNA, the CDR3 is TGCAGTGCTTCGACTTTAGGGGGTTACGAGCAGTACTTC.

There are a few counts of this clonotype. The chain carries TRBV6-6 and TRBJ1-2, with D tentatively TRBD1 (5 bases). Trimming left V 0 bases short and J 2 bases short, with 13 bases between. The germline V gene encodes CDR1 MNHNY and CDR2 SVGAGI (reference sequence). The CDR3 consists of 16 residues. CDR3 DNA sequence: TGTGCCAGCAGTTACTCCCCTCCGACAGAGAACTATGGCTACACCTTC. This gives the protein CASSYSPPTENYGYTF.

This clonotype was recorded a few times. The rearrangement joins TRBV4-3 to TRBJ1-1; possible D gene TRBD1, 5 bases. CDR1 and CDR2 (germline): LGHNA, YSLEER. There are 15 residues in the CDR3. V lost 4 bases and J lost 0, with 12 bases in between. CDR3 protein: CASSRSGRVNTEAFF. The CDR3 bases are TGCGCCAGCAGCCGGTCGGGACGGGTGAACACTGAAGCTTTCTTT.

This clonotype was observed many times. The V gene is TRBV4-3, the J gene TRBJ1-5, with 7 positions matching TRBD1. Germline CDR1 reads LGHNA; CDR2 reads YSLEER. This CDR3 has 16 residues. The junction had 7 bases not matched to a gene; V was cut back by 0 bases and J by 5 bases. CDR3 nucleotide sequence: TGCGCCAGCAGCCAAGATCTACAGGGGCCCTATCAGCCCCAGCATTTT. Encoded protein: CASSQDLQGPYQPQHF.